Listed here is a single TCR beta chain. Antigen specificity is unknown. A much larger clone differs from this one at a single base, so this may be a read error. TCR beta CDR3 sequences were amplified from RNA transcripts. Using the HTBI primer set, a first-round RT-PCR was run on the TCR CDR3. Via MiXCR, TCRdb re-called the multiplex PCR reads, giving one row per CDR3 protein. The sample has a few hundred thousand distinct CDR3 sequences; 20% to 30% are singletons. The data belong to a study of T cells in Graves' hyperthyroidism and ophthalmopathy. Study-wide findings and caveats: In blood, most of the thyroid clonotypes expanded above 0.001 were also present.

The CDR3 spans 13 residues. Germline lookup yields CDR1 PRHDT and CDR2 FYEKMQ (reference sequence). The J gene is TRBJ2-1, the V gene TRBV13; D call uncertain. Near its end, the DNA agrees better with TRBJ2-7, so the J call may be wrong. The receptor comes from a man between 50 and 59 years old with Graves' hyperthyroidism. The sequenced sample was blood. The CDR3 coding sequence is TGTGCCAGCAGGGGCGCGGAGTACAATGAGCAGTACTTC. Protein product: CASRGAEYNEQYF.